The rows below give T cell receptor beta chains drawn from one sample of a study of blood T cell repertoires in COVID-19. TCRdb's table, derived via immunoSEQ multiplex PCR, lists solely in-frame clones and lacks some. Of about 49,000 clones in the sample, around 86% were seen once. Material for sequencing was peripheral blood. These receptor sequences come from a woman older than 75 with COVID-19, enrolled during active disease. Each CDR3 is given with its conserved first and last residue. The D gene is left open where the match is weak. A row's size may be missing; if present it is once, few, many or a size class.

v_gene	j_gene	abundance	d_gene	CDR3aa	CDR3nt
TRBV11-2	TRBJ2-7	.	.	CASSLSGGFEQYF	TGTGCCAGCAGCTTATCGGGGGGCTTCGAGCAGTACTTC
TRBV27	TRBJ2-1	once	.	CASSLYGYNEQFF	TGTGCCAGCAGTTTATACGGCTACAATGAGCAGTTCTTC
TRBV9	TRBJ2-5	.	.	CASSVHIGGTQYF	TGTGCCAGCAGCGTCCACATCGGGGGGACCCAGTACTTC
TRBV12-3/TRBV12-4	TRBJ1-3	.	.	CASSFGLNTIYF	TGTGCCAGCAGTTTCGGGTTAAACACCATATATTTT
TRBV4-1	TRBJ2-1	.	.	CASSPHMRATYNEQFF	TGCGCCAGCAGCCCCCATATGCGGGCCACCTACAATGAGCAGTTCTTC
TRBV9	TRBJ1-2	.	.	CASSVDGGVNYGYTF	TGTGCCAGCAGCGTAGATGGGGGGGTGAACTATGGCTACACCTTC
TRBV10-3	TRBJ1-2	.	.	CAISGSDYGYTF	TGTGCCATCAGTGGCAGCGACTATGGCTACACCTTC
TRBV28	TRBJ2-7	.	TRBD2	CATGTSGSYEQYF	TGTGCCACCGGGACTAGCGGGAGTTACGAGCAGTACTTC
TRBV28	TRBJ2-5	.	TRBD2	CASTLGTSNPETQYF	TGTGCCAGCACCCTGGGGACTAGCAACCCAGAGACCCAGTACTTC
TRBV6-5	TRBJ2-7	.	.	CASSGLIYEQYF	TGTGCCAGCAGCGGACTGATCTACGAGCAGTACTTC
TRBV11-2	TRBJ2-2	few	.	CASSYHTNTGELFF	TGTGCCAGCAGCTATCACACGAACACCGGGGAGCTGTTTTTT
TRBV5-8	TRBJ2-7	.	.	CASSGLRGPYEQYF	TGTGCCAGCAGCGGCCTACGCGGCCCATACGAGCAGTACTTC
TRBV19	TRBJ2-2	.	TRBD2	CASSPRGSGIAGELFF	TGTGCCAGTAGTCCTCGGGGAAGCGGGATCGCCGGGGAGCTGTTTTTT
TRBV6-5	TRBJ2-2	.	.	CASGGLAGNTGELFF	TGTGCCAGCGGAGGGTTAGCAGGGAACACCGGGGAGCTGTTTTTT
TRBV5-1	TRBJ1-1	.	.	CASSGSGVNTEAFF	TGCGCCAGCAGCGGCTCAGGGGTGAACACTGAAGCTTTCTTT
TRBV6-5	TRBJ2-3	.	TRBD1	CASSRDREDTQYF	TGTGCCAGCAGTAGGGACAGGGAAGATACGCAGTATTTT
TRBV6-5	TRBJ2-3	.	TRBD2	CAISTGGRGTDTQYF	TGTGCCATCTCTACGGGCGGGAGGGGCACAGATACGCAGTATTTT
TRBV19	TRBJ2-1	.	TRBD2	CASSTPWSSGRAGNYNEQFF	TGTGCCAGTAGTACCCCGTGGAGTAGCGGGAGGGCCGGCAACTACAATGAGCAGTTCTTC
TRBV5-1	TRBJ1-2	.	.	CASSLDRSPEGYTF	TGCGCCAGCAGCTTGGATCGGTCACCCGAAGGCTACACCTTC
TRBV20-1	TRBJ1-1	.	TRBD1	CSASPRQGATDFF	TGCAGTGCTAGTCCCAGACAGGGGGCAACGGATTTCTTT
TRBV5-6	TRBJ1-5	few	.	CASSLQGSSNQPQHF	TGTGCCAGCAGCTTGCAGGGTTCCAGCAATCAGCCCCAGCATTTT
TRBV16	TRBJ1-1	.	.	CASSPGTEAFF	TGTGCCAGCAGCCCCGGGACTGAAGCTTTCTTT
TRBV5-8	TRBJ1-5	.	TRBD1	CASRLTGATSQPQHF	TGTGCCAGCAGACTGACAGGGGCGACGAGTCAGCCCCAGCATTTT
TRBV12-3/TRBV12-4	TRBJ1-2	.	.	CASSSYGAGAF	TGTGCCAGCAGTTCTTACGGGGCAGGGGCCTTC
TRBV18	TRBJ2-7	.	.	CASSPLGGLNYEQYF	TGTGCCAGCTCACCATTGGGGGGGCTCAACTACGAGCAGTACTTC
TRBV7-7	TRBJ2-1	.	TRBD2	CASSTTSGRANEQFF	TGTGCTAGCAGCACGACTAGCGGGAGAGCAAATGAGCAGTTCTTC
TRBV5-1	TRBJ2-1	.	TRBD2	CASRLRVASGSSNEQFF	TGCGCCAGCAGGCTCCGGGTGGCTAGCGGTAGCTCCAATGAGCAGTTCTTC
TRBV29-1	TRBJ2-1	.	TRBD2	CSAGPGLGTLNEQFF	TGCAGCGCTGGGCCGGGACTAGGGACGCTCAATGAGCAGTTCTTC
TRBV28	TRBJ2-3	.	TRBD2	CASSSGRPRDTQYF	TGTGCCAGCAGTAGCGGGAGACCTCGGGATACGCAGTATTTT